A selection of T cell receptor beta chains follows, all from one sample in a study of blood T cell repertoires in COVID-19. Profiling relied on immunoSEQ multiplex PCR, and the TCRdb table lists in-frame clones only, not all of them. The sample records some 200,000 clones, 82% being singletons. Sample: PBMCs or T cells enriched from blood (not recorded which). These receptors all stem from a man between 40 and 49 years old who had recovered from COVID-19. CDR3s include the opening cysteine and the closing phenylalanine or tryptophan. The D gene is left open where the match is weak. Clone size is given for some rows only: seen once, a few or many times, or a class if the clone is expanded.

d_call,v_call,cdr3_length,j_call,clone_size,cdr3_nt,cdr3_aa
NA,TRBV4-2,14,TRBJ2-3,few,TGTGCCAGCAGCCAAGAGGGAGGCACAGATACGCAGTATTTT,CASSQEGGTDTQYF
NA,TRBV13,16,TRBJ2-2,NA,TGTGCCAGCAGCTTAGGGGGGGCGCTTAGGACCGGGGAGCTGTTTTTT,CASSLGGALRTGELFF
TRBD1,TRBV9,18,TRBJ2-6,once,TGTGCCAGCAGCGCGTTGGGGACAGACGATCCTGGGGCCAACGTCCTGACTTTC,CASSALGTDDPGANVLTF
NA,TRBV28,15,TRBJ1-1,once,TGTGCCAGCACCAGAGGGACTCCGAGGGACACTGAAGCTTTCTTT,CASTRGTPRDTEAFF
TRBD1,TRBV7-3,14,TRBJ1-2,NA,TGTGCCAGCAGCTGGGATGACAGGGGGGATGGCTACACCTTC,CASSWDDRGDGYTF
TRBD2,TRBV11-2,14,TRBJ2-1,NA,TGTGCCAGCAGGGAGACTAGCGGGTTCCTTGAGCAGTTCTTC,CASRETSGFLEQFF
NA,TRBV6-5,13,TRBJ2-7,NA,TGTGCCAGCAGTTACTCTGGAGGGGGCGGGCAGTACTTC,CASSYSGGGGQYF
NA,TRBV12-2,15,TRBJ1-5,once,TGTGCAAGTCGCTGGGTGGGGCACCTTAATCAGCCCCAGCATTTT,CASRWVGHLNQPQHF
NA,TRBV28,12,TRBJ1-4,few,TGTGCCAGCAGCAACAAAGCGGAAAAACTGTTTTTT,CASSNKAEKLFF
NA,TRBV4-2,14,TRBJ1-1,once,TGTGCCAGCAGCCAAGACAAGGCAGGGATTGAGGCTTTCTTT,CASSQDKAGIEAFF
NA,TRBV2,14,TRBJ1-1,once,TGTGCCAGCAGTGAAATGCTAGGGAACACTGAAGCTTTCTTT,CASSEMLGNTEAFF
NA,TRBV6-5,16,TRBJ2-6,NA,TGTGCCAGCAGCTACTCCCCCCGCGCTGGGGCCAACGTCCTGACTTTC,CASSYSPRAGANVLTF
TRBD2,TRBV7-6,15,TRBJ2-7,few,TGTGCCAGCAGCTTGACTAGCGGGAGCAACTACGAGCAGTACTTC,CASSLTSGSNYEQYF
NA,TRBV11-3,15,TRBJ2-3,NA,TGTGCCAGCAGCTTGGCGGGACTTAACACAGATACGCAGTATTTT,CASSLAGLNTDTQYF
NA,TRBV11-2,11,TRBJ2-7,many,TGTGCCAGCAGCCCCCAGAGGGAGCAGTACTTC,CASSPQREQYF
NA,TRBV2,15,TRBJ1-2,NA,TGTGCCAGCAGCCCCACGGCAGGGGTTAACTATGGCTACACCTTC,CASSPTAGVNYGYTF
NA,TRBV9,15,TRBJ2-3,NA,TGTGCCAGCAGCGTCGCTGGAGATCGGACAGATACGCAGTATTTT,CASSVAGDRTDTQYF
TRBD1,TRBV2,16,TRBJ2-3,NA,TGTGCCAGCAGTCACGAGAGGGGACAGGTCACAGATACGCAGTATTTT,CASSHERGQVTDTQYF
TRBD2,TRBV7-2,14,TRBJ2-3,NA,TGTGCCAGCAGCTTGACTAGCTGGGCAGATACGCAGTATTTT,CASSLTSWADTQYF
TRBD2,TRBV7-6,15,TRBJ2-3,once,TGTGCCAGCAGCTTAGGTAGCGGGAACGCAGATACGCAGTATTTT,CASSLGSGNADTQYF
TRBD1,TRBV19,13,TRBJ1-1,NA,TGTGCCAGTAGTTACCAGGGGGCCACTGAAGCTTTCTTT,CASSYQGATEAFF
NA,TRBV24-1,15,TRBJ2-3,NA,TGTGCCACCAGTGATTTGCCCGGGGTTGGAGATACGCAGTATTTT,CATSDLPGVGDTQYF
NA,TRBV3-1/TRBV3-2,15,TRBJ2-1,NA,TGTGCCAGCAGCCGTTCCGGGGTAGGGTTCGGTGAGCAGTTCTTC,CASSRSGVGFGEQFF
NA,TRBV28,13,TRBJ2-7,NA,TGTGCCAGCATCGGAGTGTTGTACTACGAGCAGTACTTC,CASIGVLYYEQYF
NA,TRBV24-1,15,TRBJ2-3,NA,TGTGCCACCAGTGATCTCTACAGGAACACAGATACGCAGTATTTT,CATSDLYRNTDTQYF
TRBD2,TRBV9,16,TRBJ2-1,NA,TGTGCCAGCAGCCCCCAGCCGGGAGGTTCCTACAATGAGCAGTTCTTC,CASSPQPGGSYNEQFF
NA,TRBV5-6,15,TRBJ2-6,NA,TGTGCCAGCAGCCCCGGGGACTCTGGGGCCAACGTCCTGACTTTC,CASSPGDSGANVLTF
TRBD1,TRBV7-9,14,TRBJ1-5,NA,TGTGCCAGCAGCCCCGGGACAGGGGGTCAGCCCCAGCATTTT,CASSPGTGGQPQHF
TRBD2,TRBV6-1,13,TRBJ2-1,few,TGTGCCAGCAGTGCAGCGGGAGTACATGAGCAGTTCTTC,CASSAAGVHEQFF
TRBD1,TRBV6-5,12,TRBJ1-1,NA,TGTGCCACCGGACAGGTTGGCACTGAAGCTTTCTTT,CATGQVGTEAFF
NA,TRBV9,16,TRBJ2-1,NA,TGTGCCAGCAGCGCGTTCCCGGGATTCTCCTACAATGAGCAGTTCTTC,CASSAFPGFSYNEQFF
TRBD2,TRBV24-1,15,TRBJ2-1,NA,TGTGCCACCAGTGTCCTAACTAGCGATATAAATGAGCAGTTCTTC,CATSVLTSDINEQFF